This passage covers 21 T cell receptor beta chains from one sample sequenced in a study of blood T cell repertoires in COVID-19. TCRdb's table, derived via immunoSEQ multiplex PCR, lists solely in-frame clones and lacks some. The profile covers about 320,000 clones, with 85% appearing a single time and approximately 1.9% taken by the ten largest. Sample: PBMCs or T cells enriched from blood (not recorded which). These receptors were obtained from a woman under 40 who had been exposed to COVID-19.

The chain joins TRBV14 to TRBJ2-3; 8 positions match TRBD1. Germline trimming cut 4 bases from V and 6 bases from J; bases unmatched to any gene: 12. The germline CDR1 and CDR2 sequences are SGHDN and FVKESK. The CDR3 length is 16 residues. As DNA, the CDR3 is TGTGCCAGCAGCCCTCCAATCTCGACAGGGGCCGATACGCAGTATTTT. Its translation: CASSPPISTGADTQYF.

The gene calls are TRBV7-9 and TRBJ1-1; 8 bases are shared with TRBD1. V lost 5 bases and J lost 3; bases outside the gene matches: 5. Germline V lookup: CDR1 SEHNR, CDR2 FQNEAQ (reference sequence). The CDR3 covers 14 residues. CDR3 nucleotides: TGTGCCAGCAGCATACAGGGGGACTACACTGAAGCTTTCTTT. It translates to CASSIQGDYTEAFF.

This clone was recorded only once. This sequence joins TRBV28 and TRBJ2-2; 7 bases line up with TRBD2. Germline trimming cut 7 bases from V and 9 bases from J; bases unmatched to any gene: 11. The CDR3 sequence is 14 residues long. Germline V gene lookup returns CDR1 MDHEN and CDR2 SYDVKM. The CDR3 sequence: CASITGTTYRELFF. The CDR3 DNA follows: TGTGCCAGCATCACCGGGACTACCTACCGGGAGCTGTTTTTT.

This chain connects TRBV25-1 to TRBJ1-4; maybe TRBD1 (6 bases). V gave up 1 base and J gave up 6 bases, with 21 bases separating them. The length of the CDR3 is 18 residues. CDR1 and CDR2 from the germline V gene are MGHDK and SYGVNS. In DNA, the CDR3 is TGTGCCAGCAGTGAATCGATCTACAAACAGGGATCTTATGAAAAACTGTTTTTT. Translation: CASSESIYKQGSYEKLFF.

The chain has TRBV28 and TRBJ1-1, with D uncertain. The germline V gene encodes CDR1 MDHEN and CDR2 SYDVKM. Trimming took off 11 bases at V and 1 base at J, with 17 bases between the two ends. The CDR3 has 14 residues. CDR3 sequence (DNA): TGTGCCCTGGGAGGATCTAGGAAGAACACTGAAGCTTTCTTT. This encodes CALGGSRKNTEAFF.

The rearrangement uses TRBV2 and TRBJ2-1; D ambiguous. CDR1 and CDR2 (germline): SNHLY, FYNNEI. V was cut by 7 bases and J by 8 bases, with 12 bases left in between. This CDR3 is 12 amino acids long. CDR3 bases: TGTGCCAGCATGAGACAAGGCGATGAGCAGTTCTTC. Residues: CASMRQGDEQFF.

A note on this clone: Sequence at one end of the junction differs from germline and may be a read error. The chain carries TRBV5-1 and TRBJ2-3; 12 bases line up with TRBD1. Germline V lookup: CDR1 SGHRS, CDR2 YFSETQ. This CDR3 comprises 15 residues. The CDR3, as DNA: TGCGCCAGCAGGTTGGGACAGGGGGCGGGAGATACGCAGTATTTT. Translating gives CASRLGQGAGDTQYF.

The genes are TRBV3-1 (or the pseudogene TRBV3-2) and TRBJ2-5, with D maybe TRBD2 (5 bases). Trimming shortened V by 1 base and J by 2 bases, and 20 bases separated the two germline ends. The germline gives CDR1 LGHDT, CDR2 YNNKEL (reference sequence). The CDR3 runs 18 residues. CDR3 bases: TGTGCCAGCAGCCAAGTCAAATCACTAGGCTATTCACAAGAGACCCAGTACTTC. Its translation is CASSQVKSLGYSQETQYF.

The V gene is TRBV11-2, the J gene TRBJ2-7; D is uncertain. The CDR3 length is 15 residues. V was clipped by 1 base and J by 0 bases, with 10 bases between them. CDR1 SGHAT and CDR2 FQNNGV come from the germline V gene. The CDR3 nucleotides are TGTGCCAGCAGCTTAGGTACGAGATCCTCCTACGAGCAGTACTTC. The encoded protein is CASSLGTRSSYEQYF. Together with reference TRBV11-2 and TRBJ2-7, the CDR3 gives the full variable domain: EAGVAQSPRYKIIEKRQSVAFWCNPISGHATLYWYQQILGQGPKLLIQFQNNGVVDDSQLPKDRFSAERLKGVDSTLKIQPAKLEDSAVYLCASSLGTRSSYEQYFGPGTRLTVT.

The rearrangement uses TRBV5-1 and TRBJ1-2, with 8 bases lining up with TRBD1. Germline V gene data show CDR1 as SGHRS and CDR2 as YFSETQ. The CDR3 loop spans 15 amino acids. The trim removed 3 bases at V and 7 bases at J, leaving 11 bases unmatched. The CDR3, as DNA: TGCGCCAGCAGCTCCGAGACAGGGGCCCGAGGTGGCTACACCTTC. It specifies CASSSETGARGGYTF.

The J gene is TRBJ2-1, the V gene TRBV9; 8 bases match TRBD1. The CDR3 extends over 17 amino acids. Trimming took 3 bases from V and 1 from J; bases not matched to a gene: 9. CDR1 is SGDLS and CDR2 is YYNGEE in the germline V gene. The CDR3 nucleotides are TGTGCCAGCAGCGCCCAAAAGACAGGGGAGTCCTACAATGAGCAGTTCTTC. It yields the protein CASSAQKTGESYNEQFF.

The chain uses TRBV28 and TRBJ1-2, with 7 bases lining up with TRBD1. The V and J ends lost 5 bases and 6 bases, in that order; junction bases with no gene match: 9. Germline V gene sequence: CDR1 MDHEN, CDR2 SYDVKM. This CDR3 has 14 residues. Here the CDR3 reads CASSIDREIHGYTF. In nucleotides, the CDR3 is TGTGCCAGCAGTATTGACAGGGAAATTCATGGCTACACCTTC.

CDR3 DNA: TGTGCCAGCAGCGATCCGGGACTAGCAATCGACGAGCAGTACTTC. This sequence encodes CASSDPGLAIDEQYF. The V gene is TRBV7-2, the J gene TRBJ2-7, with TRBD2 identical over 9 bases. V lost 5 bases to trimming and J lost 5 bases; unmatched junction nucleotides: 10. The CDR3 covers 15 residues. From germline, CDR1 is SGHTA and CDR2 FQGNSA.

The rearrangement uses TRBV19 and TRBJ1-1; 10 positions agree with TRBD1. V lost 5 bases and J lost 5; bases outside the gene matches: 5. CDR3 length: 14 amino acids. Germline V gene data show CDR1 as LNHDA and CDR2 as SQIVND (reference sequence). CDR3 sequence (DNA): TGTGCCAGTAGTCTTGGGACAGGGGCGACTGAAGCTTTCTTT. The encoded protein is CASSLGTGATEAFF.

This rearrangement joins TRBV28 to TRBJ1-2; D unclear. Trimming removed 6 bases from V and 8 bases from J, with 10 bases in between. The V gene's germline CDR1 is MDHEN and CDR2 SYDVKM. The length of the CDR3 is 11 residues. The CDR3: CASSPAGGYTF. The DNA for the CDR3 is TGTGCCAGCAGCCCTGCGGGAGGCTACACCTTC.

The chain couples TRBV3-1 (or the pseudogene TRBV3-2) to TRBJ2-1, with D possibly TRBD1 on 6 matching bases. Germline loops: CDR1 LGHDT, CDR2 YNNKEL (reference sequence). The CDR3 is 17 residues long. Trimming pared 0 bases from V and 7 bases from J, leaving 19 bases between. CDR3 sequence (DNA): TGTGCCAGCAGCCAAGAAGTTGGGGACACAATCCTTAATGAGCAGTTCTTC. Translated: CASSQEVGDTILNEQFF.

This clone was recorded once. J is TRBJ1-2 and V is TRBV30; TRBD1 is a possible D gene (5 bases). Germline V gene data show CDR1 as GTSNPN and CDR2 as SVGIG (reference sequence). This CDR3 comprises 16 residues. V was shortened by 0 bases and J by 2 bases, with 16 bases between the two germline ends. The CDR3 is CAWSVLPRARNYGYTF. The CDR3, as DNA: TGTGCCTGGAGTGTACTCCCCAGGGCCCGAAACTATGGCTACACCTTC.

V and J are TRBV2 and TRBJ1-6; TRBD1 matches 7 bases. CDR3 length: 18 amino acids. CDR1 SNHLY and CDR2 FYNNEI come from the germline V gene. The V gene end was trimmed by 6 bases and the J gene end by 4 bases; junction bases not matched to a gene: 15. CDR3: CASSSHKGAARYNSPLHF. CDR3 nucleotide sequence: TGTGCCAGCAGCTCCCATAAGGGGGCCGCACGTTATAATTCACCCCTCCACTTT.

The CDR3 bases are TGCGCCAGCAGCTACACCGGGACAGGGGGAAGAGAGACCCAGTACTTC. It is translated as CASSYTGTGGRETQYF. V gene TRBV5-1 combines with J gene TRBJ2-5; 11 bases map to TRBD1. The CDR3 sequence is 16 residues long. V shed 3 bases and J 4 bases; nucleotides not matched to a gene: 8. Germline CDR1 and CDR2: SGHRS and YFSETQ.

This chain uses TRBV7-3 with TRBJ2-6; 8 nucleotides match TRBD1. The CDR3 is made up of 19 amino acids. From germline, CDR1 is SGHTA and CDR2 FQGTGA. V lost 5 bases and J lost 2; bases outside the gene matches: 14. The CDR3 region is CASSPDRGLGAAGANVLTF. CDR3 nucleotides: TGTGCCAGCAGCCCCGACAGGGGTCTTGGGGCGGCTGGGGCCAACGTCCTGACTTTC. Combining the CDR3 with reference TRBV7-3 and TRBJ2-6 gives the whole variable domain GAGVSQTPSNKVTEKGKYVELRCDPISGHTALYWYRQSLGQGPEFLIYFQGTGAADDSGLPNDRFFAVRPEGSVSTLKIQRTERGDSAVYLCASSPDRGLGAAGANVLTFGAGSRLTVL.

V usage is TRBV11-2 and J usage is TRBJ2-7; no definite D call. CDR3 length equals 14 residues. Per germline, CDR1 SGHAT and CDR2 FQNNGV. Trimming stripped 1 base from V and 6 bases from J, with 13 bases between. CDR3 sequence (DNA): TGTGCCAGCAGCTTAGCGGTTCCCGCCTTCGAGCAGTACTTC. Protein: CASSLAVPAFEQYF.